Presented here are 8 T cell receptor beta chains from one specimen sequenced in a study of blood T cell repertoires in COVID-19. The table came from immunoSEQ multiplex PCR; TCRdb's copy has only in-frame clones and leaves some out. Counted here are almost 400,000 clones, about 90% occurring once; the ten biggest clones make up approximately 1.5%. The sample was PBMCs or T cells enriched from blood (not recorded which). These receptors came from a woman aged 30 to 39 who had recovered from COVID-19.

The chain employs TRBV11-2 and TRBJ1-5; D might be TRBD1 (5 bases). V was trimmed by 1 base and J by 6 bases, leaving 16 bases between them. The CDR3 sequence is 16 residues long. CDR1 and CDR2 from the germline V gene are SGHAT and FQNNGV. Here the CDR3 reads CASSLGGRVSGQPQHF. The CDR3 DNA is TGTGCCAGCAGCTTAGGAGGCAGGGTTTCGGGTCAGCCCCAGCATTTT.

The chain is built from TRBV15 and TRBJ1-1; 7 nucleotides align to TRBD1. Trimming at V came to 5 bases and at J to 0 bases, leaving 9 bases not matched to a gene. The CDR3 has 16 residues. Germline loops: CDR1 LNHNV, CDR2 YYDKDF (reference sequence). The CDR3 protein is CATSRRQGIMNTEAFF. In DNA form, the CDR3 reads TGTGCCACCAGCCGCCGACAGGGAATAATGAACACTGAAGCTTTCTTT.

The V call is TRBV28, the J call TRBJ2-7, with a weak D call TRBD2 (6 bases). The germline V and J ends were trimmed by 3 bases and 3 bases, with 12 bases remaining between them. CDR1 and CDR2 from the germline V gene are MDHEN and SYDVKM. This CDR3 has 14 amino acids. The CDR3 loop reads CASSLGGSGYEQYF. The CDR3, as DNA: TGTGCCAGCAGTTTGGGAGGCAGTGGCTACGAGCAGTACTTC.

The chain recombines TRBV11-2 with TRBJ2-1; 11 positions agree with TRBD2. CDR1 is SGHAT and CDR2 is FQNNGV in the germline V gene. Germline trimming cut 5 bases from V and 0 bases from J; bases unmatched to any gene: 3. The CDR3 is made up of 16 amino acids. The CDR3 spells CASSQGLAASYNEQFF. The CDR3 nucleotides are TGTGCCAGCAGCCAGGGACTAGCGGCCTCCTACAATGAGCAGTTCTTC. The full variable domain, completed using reference TRBV11-2 and TRBJ2-1, is EAGVAQSPRYKIIEKRQSVAFWCNPISGHATLYWYQQILGQGPKLLIQFQNNGVVDDSQLPKDRFSAERLKGVDSTLKIQPAKLEDSAVYLCASSQGLAASYNEQFFGPGTRLTVL.

V gene TRBV9 combines with J gene TRBJ2-5, with 7 bases that match TRBD1. J gave up 5 bases and V 3 bases, and 7 bases lay outside the gene matches. The CDR3 runs 14 residues. Germline V gene lookup returns CDR1 SGDLS and CDR2 YYNGEE. CDR3 DNA: TGTGCCAGCAGCGCCAGACAGGGTACCGAGACCCAGTACTTC. Its protein is CASSARQGTETQYF.

V is TRBV3-1 (or the pseudogene TRBV3-2) and J is TRBJ2-7; a weak D match, TRBD2 (6 bases). CDR1 is LGHDT and CDR2 is YNNKEL in the germline V gene (reference sequence). This CDR3 region has 13 residues. V lost 8 bases and J lost 5, with 16 bases in between. The CDR3 spells CASEHRESDEQYF. CDR3 bases: TGTGCCAGCGAGCACCGGGAGTCGGACGAGCAGTACTTC.

V is TRBV19 and J is TRBJ1-5; D might be TRBD1 (6 bases). Germline lookup yields CDR1 LNHDA and CDR2 SQIVND (reference sequence). The CDR3 length is 15 residues. The V end was cut by 6 bases, the J end by 4 bases, with 16 bases between. In DNA, the CDR3 is TGTGCCAGTAGCTCCGGACAGCCAACGAATCAGCCCCAGCATTTT. Encoded protein: CASSSGQPTNQPQHF.

The chain has TRBV3-1 (or the pseudogene TRBV3-2) and TRBJ1-2; D is uncertain. Between the trimmed V and J ends, which lost 1 base and 1 base, there was a span of 7 bases. From germline, CDR1 is LGHDT and CDR2 YNNKEL (reference sequence). This CDR3 region has 14 residues. CDR3 sequence: CASSQVSGNYGYTF. The CDR3 nucleotides are TGTGCCAGCAGCCAAGTGTCGGGTAACTATGGCTACACCTTC.